This T cell receptor (beta chain) emerged from a study of PD-1 blockade in classical Hodgkin lymphoma. Sequencing used immunoSEQ multiplex PCR; TCRdb keeps in-frame clones, though not all of them. The data show 20,000 or so clones, roughly 80% seen once. V gave up 0 bases and J gave up 4 bases, with 12 bases separating them. Germline assignment: CDR1 MGHRA and CDR2 YSYEKL. There are 15 residues in the CDR3. Time point in this sample: cycle 4 day 1 (C4D1), after 6 weeks of nivolumab. Patients all relapsed after autologous stem cell transplantation, and there was variation in brentuximab vedotin exposure.

The genes are TRBV4-1 and TRBJ1-2; D ambiguous. The receptor was derived from a human donor with classical Hodgkin lymphoma. Sequencing was performed on peripheral blood mononuclear cells (PBMCs), taken before the fourth cycle of nivolumab. This CDR3 is CASSQDRAASYGYTF. The DNA for the CDR3 is TGCGCCAGCAGCCAAGATCGGGCAGCTTCCTATGGCTACACCTTC.